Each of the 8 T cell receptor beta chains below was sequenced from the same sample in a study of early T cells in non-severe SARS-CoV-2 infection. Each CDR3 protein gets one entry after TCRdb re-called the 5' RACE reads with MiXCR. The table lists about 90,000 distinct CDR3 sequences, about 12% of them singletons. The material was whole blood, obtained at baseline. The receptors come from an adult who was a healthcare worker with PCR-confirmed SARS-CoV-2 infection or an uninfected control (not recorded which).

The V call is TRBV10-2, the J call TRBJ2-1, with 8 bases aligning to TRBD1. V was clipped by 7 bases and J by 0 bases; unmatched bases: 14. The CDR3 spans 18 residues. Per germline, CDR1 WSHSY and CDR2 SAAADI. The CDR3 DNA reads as TGCGCCAGCATATTCGGACAGGGTTCTCAGAGCTCCTACAATGAGCAGTTCTTC. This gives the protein CASIFGQGSQSSYNEQFF.

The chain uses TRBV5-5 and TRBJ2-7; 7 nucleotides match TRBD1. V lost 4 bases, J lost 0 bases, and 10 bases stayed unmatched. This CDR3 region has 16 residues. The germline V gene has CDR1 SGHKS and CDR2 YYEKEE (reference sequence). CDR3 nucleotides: TGTGCCAGCAGCCCCCCGGGACAGAAGAGCTCCTACGAGCAGTACTTC. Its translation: CASSPPGQKSSYEQYF.

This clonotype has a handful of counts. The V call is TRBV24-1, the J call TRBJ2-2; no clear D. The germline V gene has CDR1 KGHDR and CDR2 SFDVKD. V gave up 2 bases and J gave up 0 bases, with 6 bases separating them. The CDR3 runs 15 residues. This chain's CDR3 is CATSDWQANTGELFF. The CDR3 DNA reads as TGTGCCACCAGTGATTGGCAGGCGAACACCGGGGAGCTGTTTTTT.

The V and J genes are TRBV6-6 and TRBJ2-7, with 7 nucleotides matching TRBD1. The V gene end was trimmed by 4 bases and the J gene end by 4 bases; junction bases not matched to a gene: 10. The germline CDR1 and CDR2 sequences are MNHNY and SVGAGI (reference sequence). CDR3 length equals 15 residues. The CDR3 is CASSFPGQPQYEQYF. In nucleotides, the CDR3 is TGTGCCAGCAGTTTCCCGGGACAGCCGCAATACGAGCAGTACTTC.

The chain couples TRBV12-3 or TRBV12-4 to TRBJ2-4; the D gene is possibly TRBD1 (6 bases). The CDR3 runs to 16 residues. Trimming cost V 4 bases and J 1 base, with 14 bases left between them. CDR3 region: CASSSTGLRAKNIQYF. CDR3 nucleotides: TGTGCCAGCAGTTCCACAGGGTTGAGGGCCAAAAACATTCAGTACTTC.

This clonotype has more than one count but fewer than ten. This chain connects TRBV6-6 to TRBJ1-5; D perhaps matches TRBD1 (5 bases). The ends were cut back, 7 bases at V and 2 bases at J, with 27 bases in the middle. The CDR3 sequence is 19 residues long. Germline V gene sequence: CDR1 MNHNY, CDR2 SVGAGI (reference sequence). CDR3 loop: CASNRGHATTIYGNQPQHF. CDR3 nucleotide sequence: TGTGCCAGCAACCGAGGACACGCCACCACTATTTATGGCAATCAGCCCCAGCATTTT.

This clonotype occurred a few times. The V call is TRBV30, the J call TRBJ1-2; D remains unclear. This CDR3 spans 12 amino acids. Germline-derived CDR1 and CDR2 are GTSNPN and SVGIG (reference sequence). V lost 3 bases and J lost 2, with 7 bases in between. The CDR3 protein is CAWSAGNYGYTF. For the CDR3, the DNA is TGTGCCTGGAGCGCTGGGAACTATGGCTACACCTTC.

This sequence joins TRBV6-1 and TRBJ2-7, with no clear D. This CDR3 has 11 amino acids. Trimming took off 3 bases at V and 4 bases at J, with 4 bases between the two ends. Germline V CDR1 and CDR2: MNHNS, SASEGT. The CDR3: CASSDRYEQYF. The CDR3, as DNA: TGTGCCAGCAGTGATAGATACGAGCAGTACTTC.